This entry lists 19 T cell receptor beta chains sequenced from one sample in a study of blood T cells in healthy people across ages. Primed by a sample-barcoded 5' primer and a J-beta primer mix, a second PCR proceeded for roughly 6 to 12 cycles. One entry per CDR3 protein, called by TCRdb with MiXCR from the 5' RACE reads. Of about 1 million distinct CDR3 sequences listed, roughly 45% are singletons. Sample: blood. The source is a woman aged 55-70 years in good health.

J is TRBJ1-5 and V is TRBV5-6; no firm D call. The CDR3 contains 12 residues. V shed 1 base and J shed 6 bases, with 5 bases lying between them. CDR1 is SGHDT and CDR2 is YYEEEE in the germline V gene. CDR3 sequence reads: CASSLRAQPQHF. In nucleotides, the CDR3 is TGTGCCAGCAGCTTGCGGGCTCAGCCCCAGCATTTT. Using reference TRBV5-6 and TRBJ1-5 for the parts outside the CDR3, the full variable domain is DAGVTQSPTHLIKTRGQQVTLRCSPKSGHDTVSWYQQALGQGPQFIFQYYEEEERQRGNFPDRFSGHQFPNYSSELNVNALLLGDSALYLCASSLRAQPQHFGDGTRLSIL.

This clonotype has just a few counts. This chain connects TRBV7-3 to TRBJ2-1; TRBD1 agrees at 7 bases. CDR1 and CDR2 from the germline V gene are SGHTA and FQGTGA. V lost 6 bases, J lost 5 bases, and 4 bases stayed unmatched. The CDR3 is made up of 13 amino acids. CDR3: CASSFDRDNEQFF. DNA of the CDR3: TGTGCCAGCAGTTTCGACAGGGACAATGAGCAGTTCTTC.

CDR3: CASSPSGVNNQPQHF. CDR3 nucleotides: TGTGCCAGCAGCCCGAGTGGGGTGAATAATCAGCCCCAGCATTTT. The chain links TRBV5-8 to TRBJ1-5; no clear D gene. Trimming removed 4 bases from V and 4 bases from J, with 15 bases in between. The CDR3 loop spans 15 amino acids. Germline V lookup: CDR1 SGHTS, CDR2 YDEGEE.

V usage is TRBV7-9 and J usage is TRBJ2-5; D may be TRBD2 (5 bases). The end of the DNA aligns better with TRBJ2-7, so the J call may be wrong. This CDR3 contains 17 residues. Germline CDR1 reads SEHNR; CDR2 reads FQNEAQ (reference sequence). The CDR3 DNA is TGTGCCAGCAGCTTAGGCCATACTAGTGCAACCTATTACGAGCAGTACTTC. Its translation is CASSLGHTSATYYEQYF.

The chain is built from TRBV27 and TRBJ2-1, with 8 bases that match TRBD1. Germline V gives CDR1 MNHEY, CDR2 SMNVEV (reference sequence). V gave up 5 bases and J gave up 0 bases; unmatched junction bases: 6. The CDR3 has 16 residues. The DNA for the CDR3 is TGTGCCAGCAGTCCAGACAGGGGAGGCTCCTACAATGAGCAGTTCTTC. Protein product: CASSPDRGGSYNEQFF.

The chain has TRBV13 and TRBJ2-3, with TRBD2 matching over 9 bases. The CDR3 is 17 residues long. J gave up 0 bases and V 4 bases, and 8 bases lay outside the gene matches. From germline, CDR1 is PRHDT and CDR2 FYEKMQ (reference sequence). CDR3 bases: TGTGCCAGCAGCTCCACAACTAGCGGGCCTAGCACAGATACGCAGTATTTT. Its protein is CASSSTTSGPSTDTQYF.

CDR3 in amino acids: CASSQDVNAAFF. DNA for the CDR3: TGTGCCAGCAGCCAAGATGTGAACGCAGCTTTCTTT. The chain joins TRBV3-1 to TRBJ1-1; D ambiguous. Looked up from germline, CDR1 is LGHDT and CDR2 is YNNKEL (reference sequence). This CDR3 spans 12 amino acids. V shed 0 bases and J shed 10 bases, with 9 bases lying between them.

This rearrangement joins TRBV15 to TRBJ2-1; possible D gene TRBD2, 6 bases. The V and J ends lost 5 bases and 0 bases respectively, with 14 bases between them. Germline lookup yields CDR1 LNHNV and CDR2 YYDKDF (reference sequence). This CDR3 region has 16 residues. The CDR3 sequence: CATSGSRGSSYNEQFF. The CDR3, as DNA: TGTGCCACCAGCGGATCTCGGGGGTCCTCCTACAATGAGCAGTTCTTC.

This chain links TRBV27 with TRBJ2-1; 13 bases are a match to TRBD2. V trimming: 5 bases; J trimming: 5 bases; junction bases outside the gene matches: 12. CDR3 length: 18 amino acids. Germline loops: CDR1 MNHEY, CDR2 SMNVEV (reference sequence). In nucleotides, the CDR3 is TGTGCCAGCAGTGTCGGACTAGCGGGAGAATGGCCTAACAATGAGCAGTTCTTC. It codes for CASSVGLAGEWPNNEQFF.

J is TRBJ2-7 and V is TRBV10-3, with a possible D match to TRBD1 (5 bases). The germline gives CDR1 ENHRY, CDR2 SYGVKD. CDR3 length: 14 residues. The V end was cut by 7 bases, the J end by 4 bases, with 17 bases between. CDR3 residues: CAIKETANQYEQYF. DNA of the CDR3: TGTGCCATCAAAGAGACAGCCAACCAATACGAGCAGTACTTC.

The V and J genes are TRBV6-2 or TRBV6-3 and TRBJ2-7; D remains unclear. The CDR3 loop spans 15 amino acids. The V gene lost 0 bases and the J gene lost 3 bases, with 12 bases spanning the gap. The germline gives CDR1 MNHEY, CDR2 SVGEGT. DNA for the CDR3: TGTGCCAGCAGTTACTCGAATAGCATCCACTACGAGCAGTACTTC. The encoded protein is CASSYSNSIHYEQYF.

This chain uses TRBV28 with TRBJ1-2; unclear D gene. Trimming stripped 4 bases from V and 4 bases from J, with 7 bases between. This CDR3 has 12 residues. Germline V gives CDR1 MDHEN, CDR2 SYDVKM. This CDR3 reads CASSYGPYGYTF. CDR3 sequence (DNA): TGTGCCAGCAGTTACGGGCCCTATGGCTACACCTTC.

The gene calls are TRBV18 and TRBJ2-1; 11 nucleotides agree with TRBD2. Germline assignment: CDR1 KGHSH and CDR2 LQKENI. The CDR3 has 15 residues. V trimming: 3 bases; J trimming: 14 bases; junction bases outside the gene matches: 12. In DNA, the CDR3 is TGTGCCAGCTCACCTCCTCGACTAGCGGGATCGGGAGAGTTCTTC. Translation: CASSPPRLAGSGEFF.

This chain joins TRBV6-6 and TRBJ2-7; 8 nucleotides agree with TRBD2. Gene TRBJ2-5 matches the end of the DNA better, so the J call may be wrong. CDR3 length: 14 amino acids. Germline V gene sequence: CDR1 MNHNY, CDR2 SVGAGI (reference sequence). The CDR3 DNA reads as TGTGCCAGCAGGAGGGCCGGGACTAGAGAGACCCAGTACTTC. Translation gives CASRRAGTRETQYF.

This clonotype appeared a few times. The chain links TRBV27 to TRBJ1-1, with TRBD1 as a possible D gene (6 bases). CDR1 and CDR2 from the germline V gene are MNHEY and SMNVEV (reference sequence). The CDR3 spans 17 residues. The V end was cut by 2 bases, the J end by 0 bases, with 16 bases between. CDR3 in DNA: TGTGCCAGCAGTTTACGCAGGGGTGGGTCCATGAACACTGAAGCTTTCTTT. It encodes CASSLRRGGSMNTEAFF.

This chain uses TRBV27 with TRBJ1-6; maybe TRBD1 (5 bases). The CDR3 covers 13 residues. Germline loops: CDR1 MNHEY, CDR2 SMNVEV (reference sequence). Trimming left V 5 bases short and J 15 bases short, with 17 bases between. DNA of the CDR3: TGTGCCAGCAGTCCCGTGCCCCGGGGGGACCTCCACTTT. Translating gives CASSPVPRGDLHF.

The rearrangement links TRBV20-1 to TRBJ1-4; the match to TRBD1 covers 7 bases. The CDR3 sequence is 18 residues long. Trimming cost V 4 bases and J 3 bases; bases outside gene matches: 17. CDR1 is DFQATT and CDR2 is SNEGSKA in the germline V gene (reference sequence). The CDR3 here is CSATPPDFGTVSNEKLFF. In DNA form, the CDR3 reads TGCAGTGCTACGCCACCCGATTTCGGGACAGTGTCTAATGAAAAACTGTTTTTT.

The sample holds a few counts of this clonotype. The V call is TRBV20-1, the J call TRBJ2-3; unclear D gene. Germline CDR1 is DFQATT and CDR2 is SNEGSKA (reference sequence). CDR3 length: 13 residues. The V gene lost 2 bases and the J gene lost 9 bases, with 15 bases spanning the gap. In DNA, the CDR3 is TGCAGTGCTAGACCACCCAATTTAGACACGCAGTATTTT. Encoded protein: CSARPPNLDTQYF.

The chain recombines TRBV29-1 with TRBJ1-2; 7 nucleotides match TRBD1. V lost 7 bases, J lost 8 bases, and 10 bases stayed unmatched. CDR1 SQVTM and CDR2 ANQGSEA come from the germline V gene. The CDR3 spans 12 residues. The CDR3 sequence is CSAGRGGEGYTF. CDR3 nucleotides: TGCAGCGCGGGCAGGGGGGGAGAAGGCTACACCTTC.